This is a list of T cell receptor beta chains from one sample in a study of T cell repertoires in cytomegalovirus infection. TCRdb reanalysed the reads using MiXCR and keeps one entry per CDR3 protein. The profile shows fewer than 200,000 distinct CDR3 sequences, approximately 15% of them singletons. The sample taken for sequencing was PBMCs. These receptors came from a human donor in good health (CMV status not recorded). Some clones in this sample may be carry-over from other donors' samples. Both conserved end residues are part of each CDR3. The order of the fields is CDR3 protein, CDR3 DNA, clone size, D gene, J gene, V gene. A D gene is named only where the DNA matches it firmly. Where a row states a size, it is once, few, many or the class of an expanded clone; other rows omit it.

CDR3 protein: CASSIGSQYEQYF
CDR3 DNA: TGTGCCAGTAGTATCGGCAGCCAGTACGAGCAGTACTTC
clone size: NA
D gene: NA
J gene: TRBJ2-7
V gene: TRBV19

CDR3 protein: CSATTGISNQPQHF
CDR3 DNA: TGCAGTGCTACAACAGGGATTAGCAATCAGCCCCAGCATTTT
clone size: few
D gene: NA
J gene: TRBJ1-5
V gene: TRBV20-1

CDR3 protein: CSARSQSTWGQPQHF
CDR3 DNA: TGCAGTGCTAGATCACAGTCCACCTGGGGTCAGCCCCAGCATTTT
clone size: few
D gene: NA
J gene: TRBJ1-5
V gene: TRBV20-1

CDR3 protein: CASSLQGLTEAFF
CDR3 DNA: TGTGCCAGCAGCCTACAGGGTTTAACTGAAGCTTTCTTT
clone size: NA
D gene: NA
J gene: TRBJ1-1
V gene: TRBV7-9

CDR3 protein: CASQFSVGSGANVLTF
CDR3 DNA: TGTGCAAGTCAGTTTTCAGTGGGCTCTGGGGCCAACGTCCTGACTTTC
clone size: NA
D gene: NA
J gene: TRBJ2-6
V gene: TRBV28

CDR3 protein: CASSLGVGGTTDTQYF
CDR3 DNA: TGTGCCAGCAGCTTAGGAGTGGGGGGAACCACAGATACGCAGTATTTT
clone size: NA
D gene: NA
J gene: TRBJ2-3
V gene: TRBV7-6

CDR3 protein: CASSQDSTGSTEAFF
CDR3 DNA: TGCGCCAGCAGCCAAGATTCAACAGGGAGCACTGAAGCTTTCTTT
clone size: NA
D gene: NA
J gene: TRBJ1-1
V gene: TRBV4-1

CDR3 protein: CASSLTWGGYGYTF
CDR3 DNA: TGTGCCAGCAGCTTAACTTGGGGAGGCTATGGCTACACCTTC
clone size: NA
D gene: NA
J gene: TRBJ1-2
V gene: TRBV28

CDR3 protein: CSARDIAGEVYGYTF
CDR3 DNA: TGCAGTGCTAGAGATATTGCGGGTGAAGTCTATGGCTACACCTTC
clone size: NA
D gene: NA
J gene: TRBJ1-2
V gene: TRBV20-1

CDR3 protein: CASSLNRNTEAFF
CDR3 DNA: TGTGCCAGCAGCTTAAACAGGAACACTGAAGCTTTCTTT
clone size: many
D gene: NA
J gene: TRBJ1-1
V gene: TRBV7-2

CDR3 protein: CASTPRARLPNTGELFF
CDR3 DNA: TGTGCCAGCACCCCCCGTGCCAGACTTCCGAACACCGGGGAGCTGTTTTTT
clone size: few
D gene: NA
J gene: TRBJ2-2
V gene: TRBV6-1

CDR3 protein: CASSLSHGANVLTF
CDR3 DNA: TGTGCCAGCAGCTTAAGCCATGGGGCCAACGTCCTGACTTTC
clone size: many
D gene: NA
J gene: TRBJ2-6
V gene: TRBV7-3

CDR3 protein: CASSSRWPVLFF
CDR3 DNA: TGTGCCAGCAGCTCCAGATGGCCCGTACTGTTTTTT
clone size: many
D gene: NA
J gene: TRBJ1-4
V gene: TRBV7-9

CDR3 protein: CASSSRGTSGGVTDTQYF
CDR3 DNA: TGTGCCAGCAGCTCAAGGGGGACTAGCGGGGGAGTCACAGATACGCAGTATTTT
clone size: NA
D gene: TRBD2
J gene: TRBJ2-3
V gene: TRBV7-3

CDR3 protein: CASSFPTPGQGDRNEKLFF
CDR3 DNA: TGTGCCAGCAGTTTCCCCACCCCGGGACAGGGGGACCGTAATGAAAAACTGTTTTTT
clone size: few
D gene: TRBD1
J gene: TRBJ1-4
V gene: TRBV28

CDR3 protein: CASSRNYGYTF
CDR3 DNA: TGTGCCAGCAGTCGGAACTATGGCTACACCTTC
clone size: many
D gene: NA
J gene: TRBJ1-2
V gene: TRBV6-6

CDR3 protein: CASSVYRGLTDHYNEQFF
CDR3 DNA: TGTGCCAGCTCGGTTTACAGGGGTTTGACCGATCATTACAATGAGCAGTTCTTC
clone size: NA
D gene: TRBD1
J gene: TRBJ2-1
V gene: TRBV19

CDR3 protein: CASSLLGYNEQFF
CDR3 DNA: TGTGCCAGCAGTTTACTTGGATACAATGAGCAGTTCTTC
clone size: few
D gene: NA
J gene: TRBJ2-1
V gene: TRBV27

CDR3 protein: CASRGTGAGELFF
CDR3 DNA: TGCGCCAGCAGGGGGACAGGGGCCGGGGAGCTGTTTTTT
clone size: NA
D gene: TRBD1
J gene: TRBJ2-2
V gene: TRBV4-1

CDR3 protein: CASSFGTNRGSGGYTF
CDR3 DNA: TGTGCCAGCAGTTTCGGAACCAACAGGGGGTCCGGTGGCTACACCTTC
clone size: few
D gene: TRBD1
J gene: TRBJ1-2
V gene: TRBV28

CDR3 protein: CASSFQGGETQYF
CDR3 DNA: TGTGCCAGCAGCTTTCAAGGAGGGGAGACCCAGTACTTC
clone size: many
D gene: NA
J gene: TRBJ2-5
V gene: TRBV7-9

CDR3 protein: CASTWTSGGVNEQFF
CDR3 DNA: TGTGCCAGCACCTGGACTAGCGGGGGTGTAAATGAGCAGTTCTTC
clone size: few
D gene: TRBD2
J gene: TRBJ2-1
V gene: TRBV12-3/TRBV12-4

CDR3 protein: CASSQAPAGRANSYNEQFF
CDR3 DNA: TGTGCCAGCAGCCAAGCTCCAGCGGGACGAGCGAACTCCTACAATGAGCAGTTCTTC
clone size: few
D gene: TRBD2
J gene: TRBJ2-1
V gene: TRBV3-1

CDR3 protein: CASSSGKGLSKLRGYTF
CDR3 DNA: TGTGCCAGCAGCTCGGGAAAGGGGTTGTCAAAACTTCGAGGCTACACCTTC
clone size: many
D gene: NA
J gene: TRBJ1-2
V gene: TRBV11-2

CDR3 protein: CASSDRSFSNQPQHF
CDR3 DNA: TGTGCCAGTTCCGACAGGAGTTTTAGCAATCAGCCCCAGCATTTT
clone size: NA
D gene: NA
J gene: TRBJ1-5
V gene: TRBV19

CDR3 protein: CASSSRGGGSTDTQYF
CDR3 DNA: TGTGCCAGCAGTTCCCGGGGGGGGGGGTCCACAGATACGCAGTATTTT
clone size: NA
D gene: TRBD2
J gene: TRBJ2-3
V gene: TRBV28

CDR3 protein: CATRGWGSQYNEQFF
CDR3 DNA: TGTGCCACCCGTGGCTGGGGGAGTCAATACAATGAGCAGTTCTTC
clone size: few
D gene: NA
J gene: TRBJ2-1
V gene: TRBV11-2

CDR3 protein: CASSLRVLGTEAFF
CDR3 DNA: TGTGCCAGCAGTTTAAGGGTTCTGGGCACTGAAGCTTTCTTT
clone size: few
D gene: NA
J gene: TRBJ1-1
V gene: TRBV28

CDR3 protein: CASSLGDSPNYGYTF
CDR3 DNA: TGCGCCAGCAGCTTGGGAGACAGCCCTAACTATGGCTACACCTTC
clone size: few
D gene: NA
J gene: TRBJ1-2
V gene: TRBV5-1

CDR3 protein: CASSLAADYGYEQYF
CDR3 DNA: TGTGCCAGCAGCTTAGCGGCGGACTATGGATACGAGCAGTACTTC
clone size: many
D gene: NA
J gene: TRBJ2-7
V gene: TRBV7-6

CDR3 protein: CASSSPLARNTEAFF
CDR3 DNA: TGTGCCAGCAGCTCACCCCTTGCACGGAACACTGAAGCTTTCTTT
clone size: many
D gene: NA
J gene: TRBJ1-1
V gene: TRBV7-9

CDR3 protein: CSVVGLASEETQYF
CDR3 DNA: TGCAGCGTTGTAGGACTAGCGAGCGAAGAGACCCAGTACTTC
clone size: NA
D gene: TRBD2
J gene: TRBJ2-5
V gene: TRBV29-1

CDR3 protein: CASSGRVPSKLFF
CDR3 DNA: TGTGCCAGCAGCGGCAGGGTGCCGAGTAAACTGTTTTTT
clone size: few
D gene: NA
J gene: TRBJ1-4
V gene: TRBV7-8

CDR3 protein: CASSYPGRGKSEAFF
CDR3 DNA: TGTGCCAGCAGTTACCCGGGACGGGGGAAGTCTGAAGCTTTCTTT
clone size: many
D gene: NA
J gene: TRBJ1-1
V gene: TRBV6-5

CDR3 protein: CASSLIRGTSGRQETQYF
CDR3 DNA: TGTGCCAGCAGCTTAATTAGAGGGACTAGCGGGAGGCAAGAGACCCAGTACTTC
clone size: many
D gene: TRBD2
J gene: TRBJ2-5
V gene: TRBV7-3

CDR3 protein: CASGLSDRGGYEQYF
CDR3 DNA: TGTGCCAGCGGTTTATCGGACAGGGGGGGGTACGAGCAGTACTTC
clone size: NA
D gene: TRBD1
J gene: TRBJ2-7
V gene: TRBV28

CDR3 protein: CATSSPGSSYEQYF
CDR3 DNA: TGTGCCACCAGCAGCCCCGGGAGCTCCTACGAGCAGTACTTC
clone size: NA
D gene: NA
J gene: TRBJ2-7
V gene: TRBV15

CDR3 protein: CASSLPLAGVGEQFF
CDR3 DNA: TGTGCCAGCAGTTTACCCCTAGCGGGAGTGGGAGAGCAGTTCTTC
clone size: many
D gene: TRBD2
J gene: TRBJ2-1
V gene: TRBV28

CDR3 protein: CATSTRKGLKGAFF
CDR3 DNA: TGTGCCACCAGCACGAGGAAGGGGCTAAAGGGAGCTTTCTTT
clone size: few
D gene: NA
J gene: TRBJ1-1
V gene: TRBV15

CDR3 protein: CASSFRTDTYEQYF
CDR3 DNA: TGTGCCAGCAGCTTTAGAACAGATACCTACGAGCAGTACTTC
clone size: few
D gene: NA
J gene: TRBJ2-7
V gene: TRBV5-4

CDR3 protein: CASSNEFF
CDR3 DNA: TGTGCCAGCAGCAACGAGTTCTTC
clone size: few
D gene: NA
J gene: TRBJ2-1
V gene: TRBV7-9

CDR3 protein: CASSRRHEQYF
CDR3 DNA: TGTGCCAGCAGTCGCCGTCACGAGCAGTACTTC
clone size: few
D gene: NA
J gene: TRBJ2-7
V gene: TRBV6-2/TRBV6-3

CDR3 protein: CSVGVGANVLTF
CDR3 DNA: TGCAGCGTTGGGGTTGGGGCCAACGTCCTGACTTTC
clone size: few
D gene: NA
J gene: TRBJ2-6
V gene: TRBV29-1

CDR3 protein: CATSDAGTGYNEQFF
CDR3 DNA: TGTGCCACCAGTGACGCCGGGACAGGTTACAATGAGCAGTTCTTC
clone size: few
D gene: TRBD1
J gene: TRBJ2-1
V gene: TRBV24-1

CDR3 protein: CASSTPRGRTFYEQYF
CDR3 DNA: TGTGCCAGCAGCACCCCGCGCGGCAGAACTTTCTACGAGCAGTACTTC
clone size: NA
D gene: NA
J gene: TRBJ2-7
V gene: TRBV7-9